A single T cell receptor (beta chain) is shown here with its context. Its antigen is not identified. The V segment lost 11 bases and the J segment 1 base; nucleotides outside the gene matches: 7. This CDR3 is 13 amino acids long. Germline V lookup: CDR1 ENHRY, CDR2 SYGVKD. This entry belongs to a study of siplizumab effects on memory and regulatory T cells. Study-wide points: The average Treg-derived proportion among mappable alloreactive CD4+ clones was 68.8% with siplizumab versus 25% to 30% in controls.

Repertoires were generated with immunoSEQ multiplex PCR, while TCRdb's copy carries only in-frame clones and drops some. This repertoire shows fewer than 120,000 clones, over 85% found once; its top ten account for under 1.5%. The TCR was taken from a human donor in good health. The rearrangement links TRBV10-3 to TRBJ1-1; 7 positions match TRBD1. Material: CD4+ T cells sorted from blood. The CDR3 is CAACRDRNTEAFF. The CDR3 nucleotides read TGTGCCGCATGCCGGGACAGGAACACTGAAGCTTTCTTT.